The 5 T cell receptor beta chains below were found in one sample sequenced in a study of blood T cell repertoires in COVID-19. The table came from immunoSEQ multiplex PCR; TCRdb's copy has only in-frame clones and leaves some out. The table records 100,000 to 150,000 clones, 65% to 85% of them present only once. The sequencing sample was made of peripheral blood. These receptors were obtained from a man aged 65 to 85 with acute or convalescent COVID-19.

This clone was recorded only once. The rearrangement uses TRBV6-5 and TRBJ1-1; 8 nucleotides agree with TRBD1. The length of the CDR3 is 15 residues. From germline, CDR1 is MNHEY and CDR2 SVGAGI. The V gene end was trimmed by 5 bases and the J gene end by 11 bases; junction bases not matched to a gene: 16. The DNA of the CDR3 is TGTGCCAGCAGTCAATACCCCGGGACAGGCTCTTGGGCTTTCTTT. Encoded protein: CASSQYPGTGSWAFF.

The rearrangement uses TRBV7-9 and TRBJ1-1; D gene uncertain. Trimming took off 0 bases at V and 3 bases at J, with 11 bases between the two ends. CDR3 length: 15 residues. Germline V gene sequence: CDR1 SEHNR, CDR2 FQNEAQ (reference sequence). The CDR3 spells CASSLARPEDTEAFF. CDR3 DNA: TGTGCCAGCAGCTTAGCGCGACCCGAGGACACTGAAGCTTTCTTT.

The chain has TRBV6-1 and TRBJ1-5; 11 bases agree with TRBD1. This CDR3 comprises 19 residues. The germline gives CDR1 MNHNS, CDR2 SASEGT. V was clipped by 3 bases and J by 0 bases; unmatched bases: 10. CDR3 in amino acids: CASSDRTGGSGNSNQPQHF. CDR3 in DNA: TGTGCCAGCAGTGACAGGACAGGGGGCTCGGGAAATAGCAATCAGCCCCAGCATTTT.

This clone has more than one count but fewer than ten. Here the CDR3 reads CASSQDLAREAFF. The CDR3 coding sequence is TGTGCCAGCAGCCAAGATCTCGCGCGTGAAGCTTTCTTT. This sequence joins TRBV3-1 (or the pseudogene TRBV3-2) and TRBJ1-1; D gene ambiguous. Trimming took off 0 bases at V and 7 bases at J, with 9 bases between the two ends. The CDR3 is 13 residues long. Germline CDR1 reads LGHDT; CDR2 reads YNNKEL (reference sequence).

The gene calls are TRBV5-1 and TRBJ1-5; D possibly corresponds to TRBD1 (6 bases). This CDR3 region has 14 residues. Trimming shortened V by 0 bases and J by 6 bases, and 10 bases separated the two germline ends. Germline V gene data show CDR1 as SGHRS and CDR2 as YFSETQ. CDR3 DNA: TGCGCCAGCAGCTTGGCAGGGGCCGGTCAGCCCCAGCATTTT. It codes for CASSLAGAGQPQHF.